One T cell receptor (beta chain) is described in this entry. The target antigen is unknown. Genes and germline are mouse. The read terminates 4 residues before the CDR3 end, so the remaining end is supplied by the germline J gene. The data derive from a study of CD8+ T cells in alopecia areata. Looking at the study overall: Skin grafts from approximately 6-12-month-old C3H/HeJ donors with spontaneous alopecia were placed on roughly 6-10-week-old female C3H/HeJ mice. Whole-study results and caveats: Relative to mice, TCR sharing across patients was less clear, a difference possibly HLA-related. Scalp sample data also include resident alphabeta T cells from normal skin.

J gave up 1 base and V 0 bases, and 2 bases lay outside the gene matches. The germline V gene has CDR1 GKSSPN and CDR2 SITVG. CDR3 length equals 16 residues. Researchers sorted pooled cutaneous lymph node cells on the basis of CD4, CD8alpha, NKG2D, NKG2ACE and other markers. The authors extracted RNA and reverse transcribed it into cDNA as the sequencing template. Some clones are missing from TCRdb's copy, which holds only in-frame ones; the method was immunoSEQ multiplex PCR. There are around 20,000 clones in the sample, none observed a single time. The V and J genes are TRBV31 and TRBJ2-4; 12 bases agree with TRBD2. The receptor was derived from a C3H/HeJ mouse with alopecia areata. The mouse line has the MHC haplotype H2-k. The specimen was CD8+ T cells sorted from a lymph node. The CDR3: CAWSLGDWGGQNTLYF. The sequenced CDR3 bases are TGTGCCTGGAGTCTGGGGGACTGGGGGGGTCAAAAC.